This TCR beta chain stems from a study of blood T cell repertoires in COVID-19. Study-wide context: Acute-phase and convalescent COVID-19 samples originated in the United States, Italy and Spain. From T cells, B-cell-depleted T cells, or PBMCs came the material, which was cDNA or gDNA.

Germline values: CDR1 SGHRS, CDR2 YFSETQ. V dropped 0 bases and J dropped 6 bases, with 10 bases sitting between them. The length of the CDR3 is 14 residues. Study processing details: Scientists estimated how many nucleated cells there were by amplifying reference gene primers. Assay: immunoSEQ multiplex PCR; the TCRdb copy retains only in-frame clones and omits some. V, J and clone size derive from that table, while D and trimming were established from the DNA sequence. The sample contains roughly 49,000 clones, 84% of which appear only once. Source material: peripheral blood. The V gene is TRBV5-1, the J gene TRBJ1-5; D might be TRBD1 (5 bases). The TCR sequence derives from a man in his fifties with acute or convalescent COVID-19. CDR3 DNA sequence: TGCGCCAGCAGCTTGGCTCCAGGGCCTCAGCCCCAGCATTTT. It yields the protein CASSLAPGPQPQHF.